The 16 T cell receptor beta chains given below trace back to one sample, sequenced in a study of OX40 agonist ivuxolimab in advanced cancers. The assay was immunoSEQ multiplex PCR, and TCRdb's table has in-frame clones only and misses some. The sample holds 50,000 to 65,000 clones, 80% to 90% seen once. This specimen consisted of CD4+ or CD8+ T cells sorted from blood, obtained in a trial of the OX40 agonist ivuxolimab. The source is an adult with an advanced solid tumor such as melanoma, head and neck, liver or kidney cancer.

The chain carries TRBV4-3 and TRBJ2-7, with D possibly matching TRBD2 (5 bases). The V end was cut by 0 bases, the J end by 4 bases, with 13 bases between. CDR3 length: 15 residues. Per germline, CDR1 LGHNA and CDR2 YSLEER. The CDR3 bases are TGCGCCAGCAGCCAAGAGTCGAGACTAACTTACGAGCAGTACTTC. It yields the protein CASSQESRLTYEQYF.

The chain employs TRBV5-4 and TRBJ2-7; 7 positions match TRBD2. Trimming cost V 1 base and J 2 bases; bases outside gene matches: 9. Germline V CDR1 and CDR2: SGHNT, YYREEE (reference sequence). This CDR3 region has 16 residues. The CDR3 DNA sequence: TGTGCCAGCAGCTTGAGTGGGGCTAGCGGTACCTACGAGCAGTACTTC. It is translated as CASSLSGASGTYEQYF.

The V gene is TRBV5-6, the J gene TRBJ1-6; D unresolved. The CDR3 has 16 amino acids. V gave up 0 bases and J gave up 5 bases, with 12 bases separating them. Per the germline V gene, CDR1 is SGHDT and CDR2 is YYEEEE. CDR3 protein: CASSLGLHPHNSPLHF. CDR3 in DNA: TGTGCCAGCAGCTTGGGACTCCATCCCCATAATTCACCCCTCCACTTT.

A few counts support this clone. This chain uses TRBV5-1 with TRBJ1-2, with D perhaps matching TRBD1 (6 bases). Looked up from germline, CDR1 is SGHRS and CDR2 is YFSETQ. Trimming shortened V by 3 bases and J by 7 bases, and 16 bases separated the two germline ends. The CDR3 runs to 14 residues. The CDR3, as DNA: TGCGCCAGCAGCTCGGACATTCAGGGGTTTGGCTACACCTTC. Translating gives CASSSDIQGFGYTF. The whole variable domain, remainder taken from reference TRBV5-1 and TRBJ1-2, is KAGVTQTPRYLIKTRGQQVTLSCSPISGHRSVSWYQQTPGQGLQFLFEYFSETQRNKGNFPGRFSGRQFSNSRSEMNVSTLELGDSALYLCASSSDIQGFGYTFGSGTRLTVV.

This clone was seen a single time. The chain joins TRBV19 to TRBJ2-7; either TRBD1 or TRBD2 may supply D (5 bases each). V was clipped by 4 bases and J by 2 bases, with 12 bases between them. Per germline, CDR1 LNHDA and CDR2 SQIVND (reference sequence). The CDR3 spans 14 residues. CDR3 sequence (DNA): TGTGCCAGTAGTAAACAGGCTAGCCCCTACGAGCAGTACTTC. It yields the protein CASSKQASPYEQYF.

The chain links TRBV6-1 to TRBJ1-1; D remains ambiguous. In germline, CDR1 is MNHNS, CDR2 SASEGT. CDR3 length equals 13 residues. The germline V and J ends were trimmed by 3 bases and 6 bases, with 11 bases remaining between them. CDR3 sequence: CASSETRYAEAFF. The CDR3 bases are TGTGCCAGCAGTGAGACCCGTTACGCTGAAGCTTTCTTT.

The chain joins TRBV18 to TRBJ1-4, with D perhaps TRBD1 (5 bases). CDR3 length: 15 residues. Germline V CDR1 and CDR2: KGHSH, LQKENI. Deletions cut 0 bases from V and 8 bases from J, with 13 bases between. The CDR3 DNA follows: TGTGCCAGCTCACCACCGACGGGGCAGGGAGAAAAACTGTTTTTT. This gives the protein CASSPPTGQGEKLFF.

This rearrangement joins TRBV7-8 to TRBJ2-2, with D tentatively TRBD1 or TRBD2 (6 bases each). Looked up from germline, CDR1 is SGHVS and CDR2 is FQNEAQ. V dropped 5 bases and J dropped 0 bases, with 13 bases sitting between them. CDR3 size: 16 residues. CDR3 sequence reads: CASSTRDTSNTGELFF. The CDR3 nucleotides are TGTGCCAGCAGCACGCGGGACACCTCGAACACCGGGGAGCTGTTTTTT.

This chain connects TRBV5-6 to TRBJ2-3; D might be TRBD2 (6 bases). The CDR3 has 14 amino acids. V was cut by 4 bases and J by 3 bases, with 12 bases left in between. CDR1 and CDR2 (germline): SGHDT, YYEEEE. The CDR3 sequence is CASSGVGGTDTQYF. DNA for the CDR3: TGTGCCAGCAGCGGGGTTGGGGGGACAGATACGCAGTATTTT.

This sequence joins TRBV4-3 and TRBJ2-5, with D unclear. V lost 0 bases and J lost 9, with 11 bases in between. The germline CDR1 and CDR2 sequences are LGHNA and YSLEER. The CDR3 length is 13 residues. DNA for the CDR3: TGCGCCAGCAGCCAAGATAGTCATGGGGCCCAGTACTTC. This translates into CASSQDSHGAQYF.

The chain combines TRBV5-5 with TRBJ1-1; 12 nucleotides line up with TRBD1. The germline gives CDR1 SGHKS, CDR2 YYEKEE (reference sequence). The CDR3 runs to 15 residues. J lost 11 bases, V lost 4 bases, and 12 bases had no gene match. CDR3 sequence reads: CASSPPGQGAREAFF. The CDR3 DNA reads TGTGCCAGCAGCCCCCCGGGACAGGGGGCGCGGGAGGCTTTCTTT.

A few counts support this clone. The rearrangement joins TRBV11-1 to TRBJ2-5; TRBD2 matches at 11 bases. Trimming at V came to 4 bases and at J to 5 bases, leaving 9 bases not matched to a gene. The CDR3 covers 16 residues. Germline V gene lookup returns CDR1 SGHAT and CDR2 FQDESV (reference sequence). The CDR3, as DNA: TGTGCCAGCAGCTCCACCCTAGCGGGGGGCCGGGAGACCCAGTACTTC. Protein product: CASSSTLAGGRETQYF.

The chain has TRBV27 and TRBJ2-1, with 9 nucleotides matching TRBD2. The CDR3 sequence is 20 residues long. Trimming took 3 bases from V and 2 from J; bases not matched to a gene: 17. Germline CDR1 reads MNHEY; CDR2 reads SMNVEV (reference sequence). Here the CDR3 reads CASSFLRGGGLSGTYNEQFF. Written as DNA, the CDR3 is TGTGCCAGCAGTTTCCTACGCGGGGGGGGCCTTAGCGGGACCTACAATGAGCAGTTCTTC.

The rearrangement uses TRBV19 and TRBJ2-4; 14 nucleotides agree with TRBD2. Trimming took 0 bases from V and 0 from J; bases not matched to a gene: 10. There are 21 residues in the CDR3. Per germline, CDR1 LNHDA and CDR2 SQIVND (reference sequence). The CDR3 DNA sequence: TGTGCCAGTAGTATAGATCTATCGGGGACTAGCGGGAGTATAGCCAAAAACATTCAGTACTTC. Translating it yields CASSIDLSGTSGSIAKNIQYF.

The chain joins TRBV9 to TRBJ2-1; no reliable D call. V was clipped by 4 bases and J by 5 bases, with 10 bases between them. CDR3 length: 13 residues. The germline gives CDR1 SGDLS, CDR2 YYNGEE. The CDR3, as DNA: TGTGCCAGCAGCCCGGCTTGGGACAATGAGCAGTTCTTC. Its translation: CASSPAWDNEQFF.

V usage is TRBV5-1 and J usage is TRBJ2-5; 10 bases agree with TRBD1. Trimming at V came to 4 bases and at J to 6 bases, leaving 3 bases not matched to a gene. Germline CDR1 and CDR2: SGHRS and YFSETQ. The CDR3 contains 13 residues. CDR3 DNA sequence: TGCGCCAGCAGCACTGACAGGGGGCAGACCCAGTACTTC. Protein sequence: CASSTDRGQTQYF.